These T cell receptor beta chains were read from a single sample in a study of technical replicates of blood from several donors. Only in-frame clones appear in the TCRdb table, and some are missing; sequencing was by immunoSEQ multiplex PCR. The sample records 75,000 to 95,000 clones, around 94% being singletons. Source material: T cells isolated from PBMCs. The receptors here all came from a human donor in good health. The CDR3 runs from the conserved cysteine through the conserved F or W. D genes are given only for firm matches. Only some rows state a clone size, as once, few, many or a class for expanded clones.

J,size,D,V,DNA,CDR3
TRBJ1-2,-,-,TRBV7-9,TGTGCCAGCAGCCCCTCAGGGGTTAACTATGGCTACACCTTC,CASSPSGVNYGYTF
TRBJ2-3,-,TRBD2,TRBV4-3,TGCGCCAGCAGCCAAGGGCGGGAGGGCCTTCAGGATACGCAGTATTTT,CASSQGREGLQDTQYF
TRBJ2-7,-,TRBD1,TRBV29-1,TGCAGCGTTATTCGACAGGGATGGGAGCAGTACTTC,CSVIRQGWEQYF
TRBJ2-4,-,-,TRBV1,TGCACCAGCAGCCAGGACGGGGGACAGAAAAACATTCAGTACTTC,CTSSQDGGQKNIQYF
TRBJ2-3,once,-,TRBV30,TGTGCCTGGAGCGTCAGGGGAGGGTACACAGATACGCAGTATTTT,CAWSVRGGYTDTQYF
TRBJ2-3,-,-,TRBV5-1,TGCGCCAGCAGCTTGGGCGGAGTCGGCACAGATACGCAGTATTTT,CASSLGGVGTDTQYF
TRBJ2-3,-,-,TRBV5-4,TGTGCCAGCCGCGGAGGAGTTGGAACAGATACGCAGTATTTT,CASRGGVGTDTQYF
TRBJ2-3,-,-,TRBV29-1,TGCAGCGTTTCCGTCGAGGGAGATACGCAGTATTTT,CSVSVEGDTQYF
TRBJ2-7,-,-,TRBV30,TGTGCCTGGAGTGTTTTAGCTGGAGTGGTCTACGAGCAGTACTTC,CAWSVLAGVVYEQYF
TRBJ2-7,once,TRBD2,TRBV28,TGTGCCAGCACACGGGGGGCCTACGAGCAGTACTTC,CASTRGAYEQYF
TRBJ2-3,-,TRBD2,TRBV6-5,TGTGCCAGCAGTTCCAGCGGGAGGGCAGATACGCAGTATTTT,CASSSSGRADTQYF
TRBJ1-2,-,-,TRBV5-1,TGCGCCAGCAGCCACGGGGCCCTGGGCAGGGGCTATGGCTACACCTTC,CASSHGALGRGYGYTF
TRBJ1-3,-,TRBD1,TRBV6-5,TGTGCCAGCAGTTACCTGGACAGGGGAGGTGGAAACACCATATATTTT,CASSYLDRGGGNTIYF
TRBJ2-6,-,-,TRBV30,TGTGCCTGGCAACAGGGAGCTGGGGCCAACGTCCTGACTTTC,CAWQQGAGANVLTF
TRBJ1-5,-,-,TRBV19,TGTGCCAGTAGTACCCGGGACAACAATCAGCCCCAGCATTTT,CASSTRDNNQPQHF